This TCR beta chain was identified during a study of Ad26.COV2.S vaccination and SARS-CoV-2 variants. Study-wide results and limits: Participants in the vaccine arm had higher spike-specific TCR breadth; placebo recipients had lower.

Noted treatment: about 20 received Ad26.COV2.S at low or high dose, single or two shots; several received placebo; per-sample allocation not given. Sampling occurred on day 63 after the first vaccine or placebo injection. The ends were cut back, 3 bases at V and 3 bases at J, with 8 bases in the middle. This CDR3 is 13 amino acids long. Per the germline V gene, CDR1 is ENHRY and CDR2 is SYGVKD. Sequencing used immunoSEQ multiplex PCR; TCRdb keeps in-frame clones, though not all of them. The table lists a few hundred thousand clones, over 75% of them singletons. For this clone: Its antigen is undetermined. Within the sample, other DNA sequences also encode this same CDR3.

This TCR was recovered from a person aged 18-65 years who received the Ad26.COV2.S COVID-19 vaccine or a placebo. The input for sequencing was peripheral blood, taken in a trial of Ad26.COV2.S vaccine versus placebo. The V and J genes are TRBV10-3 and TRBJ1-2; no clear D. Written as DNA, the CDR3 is TGTGCCATCAGTGAAGGTGGAGACTATGGCTACACCTTC. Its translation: CAISEGGDYGYTF.